One T cell receptor beta chain is described in this entry. Germline V gene sequence: CDR1 MDHEN, CDR2 SYDVKM. J was trimmed by 6 bases and V by 5 bases; bases with no gene match: 9. The CDR3 is 14 residues long. The sample comes from a study of blood T cell repertoires in COVID-19. Study as a whole: COVID-19 samples, acute and convalescent, were from the United States, Italy and Spain. Nucleic acid was either cDNA or gDNA, and it came from T cells, B-cell-depleted T cells, or PBMCs.

Per the study methods: Reference gene primer amplification gave estimated nucleated cell counts. Here immunoSEQ multiplex PCR was the method, and the copy in TCRdb shows in-frame clones only, minus some. Clonal size and the V and J genes are those of that table, whereas D and trimming came from the DNA. Among about 24,000 clones, more than 75% were seen once, and the ten largest hold over 25%. The chain is built from TRBV28 and TRBJ1-2; 7 nucleotides agree with TRBD1. This sequence originates from a human donor with active COVID-19. The donor label of this sample is uncertain. Sequenced input: peripheral blood. For the CDR3, the DNA is TGTGCCAGCAGTCGCCGACAGGGTCTGAATGGCTACACCTTC. Amino acids: CASSRRQGLNGYTF.